A selection of T cell receptor beta chains follows, all from one sample in a study of T-cell reconstitution after alpha-beta-depleted transplantation in children. MiXCR was run by TCRdb on the PCR reads, yielding one entry per CDR3 protein. The sample carries about 830,000 distinct CDR3 sequences, 15% to 20% recorded once. Sequenced here: PBMCs, mostly from graft donor cells, sampled 360 days after TCRalphabeta/CD19-depleted stem cell transplant. All receptors come from a male patient between 10 and 17 years old who had a stem cell transplant for acute lymphoblastic leukemia, so the T cells may come from the graft donor. Each CDR3 is given with its conserved first and last residue. Fields, in order: clone size, D gene, J gene, V gene, CDR3 DNA, CDR3 protein. D genes are given only for firm matches. The listing skips clone size in some rows; elsewhere it reads once, few, many or a size class.

abundance: -
d_gene: TRBD1
j_gene: TRBJ2-1
v_gene: TRBV28
CDR3nt: TGTGCCAGCAGTCCCCGGATGAGACAGGGGGCGAGAGGTGAGCAGTTCTTC
CDR3aa: CASSPRMRQGARGEQFF

abundance: few
d_gene: -
j_gene: TRBJ2-6
v_gene: TRBV29-1
CDR3nt: TGCAGCGCATACAGCGGGCAGGAGGACAACGTCCTGACTTTC
CDR3aa: CSAYSGQEDNVLTF

abundance: few
d_gene: -
j_gene: TRBJ2-1
v_gene: TRBV5-5
CDR3nt: TGTGCCAGCAGTTATGGGGGTCTTCTAAACAATGAGCAGTTCTTC
CDR3aa: CASSYGGLLNNEQFF

abundance: -
d_gene: -
j_gene: TRBJ2-4
v_gene: TRBV29-1
CDR3nt: TGCAGCGCCTTAGGACGGGGCAAAAACATTCAGTACTTC
CDR3aa: CSALGRGKNIQYF

abundance: -
d_gene: -
j_gene: TRBJ2-1
v_gene: TRBV20-1
CDR3nt: TGCAGTGCTACCACTACCCGGGACTCCTACAATGAGCAGTTCTTC
CDR3aa: CSATTTRDSYNEQFF

abundance: -
d_gene: TRBD2
j_gene: TRBJ2-3
v_gene: TRBV5-1
CDR3nt: TGCGCCAGCAGCTTGGATTCGTCGGCGGGAGGGGAACATACGCAGTATTTT
CDR3aa: CASSLDSSAGGEHTQYF

abundance: many
d_gene: -
j_gene: TRBJ2-1
v_gene: TRBV12-3/TRBV12-4
CDR3nt: TGTGCCAGCAGTTTTGAAGGGGGCTCCTACAATGAGCAGTTCTTC
CDR3aa: CASSFEGGSYNEQFF

abundance: few
d_gene: TRBD1
j_gene: TRBJ1-5
v_gene: TRBV5-1
CDR3nt: TGCGCCAGCAGCTTGGCGGGACAGGAGGAACAGCCCCAGCATTTT
CDR3aa: CASSLAGQEEQPQHF

abundance: few
d_gene: -
j_gene: TRBJ2-1
v_gene: TRBV20-1
CDR3nt: TGCAGTGCTAGAGGGCGGGGTAGCTACAATGAGCAGTTCTTC
CDR3aa: CSARGRGSYNEQFF

abundance: -
d_gene: -
j_gene: TRBJ1-2
v_gene: TRBV5-1
CDR3nt: TGCGCCAGCAGCTTGGCTATACAGGTCGGTGGCTACACCTTC
CDR3aa: CASSLAIQVGGYTF

abundance: few
d_gene: -
j_gene: TRBJ2-1
v_gene: TRBV11-3
CDR3nt: TGTGCCAGCAGCCCTACCCTGGGTGGTGAGCAGTTCTTC
CDR3aa: CASSPTLGGEQFF

abundance: -
d_gene: TRBD2
j_gene: TRBJ2-1
v_gene: TRBV20-1
CDR3nt: TGCAGTGCTAGGGCCGGAGTGTGGGCGGGAGGGTCCTACAATGAGCAGTTCTTC
CDR3aa: CSARAGVWAGGSYNEQFF

abundance: few
d_gene: -
j_gene: TRBJ2-7
v_gene: TRBV7-9
CDR3nt: TGTGCCAGCAGCTCTTACCCCGGCCGGAGGGCACATGAGCAGTACTTC
CDR3aa: CASSSYPGRRAHEQYF

abundance: -
d_gene: TRBD2
j_gene: TRBJ2-1
v_gene: TRBV7-2
CDR3nt: TGTGCCAGCAGCTTAGTGCAGGGCGGGAGCCCCAGTTCCTACAATGAGCAGTTCTTC
CDR3aa: CASSLVQGGSPSSYNEQFF

abundance: few
d_gene: -
j_gene: TRBJ2-1
v_gene: TRBV6-2/TRBV6-3
CDR3nt: TGTGCCAGCAGAAACCAAGCTCGCGACAATGAGCAGTTCTTC
CDR3aa: CASRNQARDNEQFF

abundance: -
d_gene: -
j_gene: TRBJ1-3
v_gene: TRBV30
CDR3nt: TGTGCCTGGACCTATTCTGGAAACACCATATATTTT
CDR3aa: CAWTYSGNTIYF

abundance: -
d_gene: -
j_gene: TRBJ2-7
v_gene: TRBV19
CDR3nt: TGTGCCAGTAGTAACAGGGACGGGGAGCAGTACTTC
CDR3aa: CASSNRDGEQYF

abundance: -
d_gene: TRBD2
j_gene: TRBJ2-1
v_gene: TRBV7-4
CDR3nt: TGTGCCAGCAGCCCCTGGCCGGCGGGAGGGATAAATGAGCAGTTCTTC
CDR3aa: CASSPWPAGGINEQFF

abundance: few
d_gene: TRBD1
j_gene: TRBJ2-7
v_gene: TRBV20-1
CDR3nt: TGCAGTGCTAATCCCACAGGGGGCTTTTACGAGCAGTACTTC
CDR3aa: CSANPTGGFYEQYF

abundance: few
d_gene: -
j_gene: TRBJ2-2
v_gene: TRBV5-1
CDR3nt: TGCGCCAGCAGCTTCGAGGGTGGCACCGGGGAGCTGTTTTTT
CDR3aa: CASSFEGGTGELFF

abundance: many
d_gene: -
j_gene: TRBJ2-1
v_gene: TRBV5-1
CDR3nt: TGCGCCAGCAGCCTTCCACTCCTGAGCTCCTACAATGAGCAGTTCTTC
CDR3aa: CASSLPLLSSYNEQFF

abundance: -
d_gene: TRBD2
j_gene: TRBJ2-3
v_gene: TRBV9
CDR3nt: TGTGCCAGCAGCGTACTGATAGCGGGAGCGGAGGATACGCAGTATTTT
CDR3aa: CASSVLIAGAEDTQYF

abundance: -
d_gene: -
j_gene: TRBJ2-1
v_gene: TRBV29-1
CDR3nt: TGCAGCGTACTACTAACTACCTACAATGAGCAGTTCTTC
CDR3aa: CSVLLTTYNEQFF

abundance: -
d_gene: -
j_gene: TRBJ2-3
v_gene: TRBV14
CDR3nt: TGTGCCAGCAGCCAAGAGCCCGGAGTGGCAGATACGCAGTATTTT
CDR3aa: CASSQEPGVADTQYF

abundance: few
d_gene: -
j_gene: TRBJ2-6
v_gene: TRBV27
CDR3nt: TGTGCCAGCAGAGTGGGTATGGGGGCCAACGTCCTGACTTTC
CDR3aa: CASRVGMGANVLTF

abundance: few
d_gene: TRBD1
j_gene: TRBJ2-5
v_gene: TRBV2
CDR3nt: TGTGCCAGCAGTGATGGTCTAGGGACAGGGAGTGAGACCCAGTACTTC
CDR3aa: CASSDGLGTGSETQYF

abundance: few
d_gene: -
j_gene: TRBJ2-3
v_gene: TRBV10-3
CDR3nt: TGTGCCATCAGTCCCCTATCCCTGGGGCGCACAGATACGCAGTATTTT
CDR3aa: CAISPLSLGRTDTQYF

abundance: few
d_gene: TRBD2
j_gene: TRBJ2-7
v_gene: TRBV5-1
CDR3nt: TGCGCCAGTCAGCCGGGACTAGCGGCTTCCTACGAGCAGTACTTC
CDR3aa: CASQPGLAASYEQYF

abundance: few
d_gene: -
j_gene: TRBJ1-5
v_gene: TRBV10-3
CDR3nt: TGTGCCGAAACACGACCTCCCTGGGATGGCAATCAGCCCCAGCATTTT
CDR3aa: CAETRPPWDGNQPQHF

abundance: few
d_gene: TRBD2
j_gene: TRBJ2-3
v_gene: TRBV5-1
CDR3nt: TGCGCCAGCAGCTCCCTAGCGGGAGGTGATACGCAGTATTTT
CDR3aa: CASSSLAGGDTQYF

abundance: -
d_gene: TRBD1
j_gene: TRBJ2-4
v_gene: TRBV5-1
CDR3nt: TGCGCCAGCAGCTTAGACAGGGTAAAGTACTTC
CDR3aa: CASSLDRVKYF

abundance: few
d_gene: -
j_gene: TRBJ2-2
v_gene: TRBV18
CDR3nt: TGTGCCAGCTCACCGACGCCAGAAAGGTCGACCGGGGAGCTGTTTTTT
CDR3aa: CASSPTPERSTGELFF

abundance: -
d_gene: -
j_gene: TRBJ2-7
v_gene: TRBV5-1
CDR3nt: TGCGCCAGCAGCTTAAACCTCCTAGGTGGAGAGGTCGAGCAGTACTTC
CDR3aa: CASSLNLLGGEVEQYF

abundance: -
d_gene: -
j_gene: TRBJ1-2
v_gene: TRBV7-9
CDR3nt: TGTGCCAGCAGCTTAGTAACGGGTGGAGCTGGCTACACCTTC
CDR3aa: CASSLVTGGAGYTF

abundance: -
d_gene: -
j_gene: TRBJ2-7
v_gene: TRBV7-3
CDR3nt: TGTGCCAGCAGCACGGGGGAGAGGGGGGAGCAGTACTTC
CDR3aa: CASSTGERGEQYF

abundance: -
d_gene: TRBD1
j_gene: TRBJ2-7
v_gene: TRBV2
CDR3nt: TGTGCCAGCTTGGACGGGACAGGGAGGCACGAGCAGTACTTC
CDR3aa: CASLDGTGRHEQYF

abundance: few
d_gene: -
j_gene: TRBJ2-2
v_gene: TRBV7-9
CDR3nt: TGTGCCAGCAGCTTCAAGGGGTTGGACACCGGGGAGCTGTTTTTT
CDR3aa: CASSFKGLDTGELFF

abundance: -
d_gene: -
j_gene: TRBJ2-7
v_gene: TRBV2
CDR3nt: TGTGCCAGCAGTGAAGGCAAAAGGGCCTACGAGCAGTACTTC
CDR3aa: CASSEGKRAYEQYF

abundance: -
d_gene: -
j_gene: TRBJ1-1
v_gene: TRBV7-2
CDR3nt: TGTGCCAGCAGCTTCAGGAAGTCGACTGAAGCTTTCTTT
CDR3aa: CASSFRKSTEAFF

abundance: -
d_gene: TRBD1
j_gene: TRBJ2-5
v_gene: TRBV29-1
CDR3nt: TGCAGCGTTAAAATCAGGGGGCGAGAGACCCAGTACTTC
CDR3aa: CSVKIRGRETQYF

abundance: -
d_gene: TRBD1
j_gene: TRBJ1-3
v_gene: TRBV20-1
CDR3nt: TGCAGTGCTTTTAAGGACAGGGGACGAGCTGGAAACACCATATATTTT
CDR3aa: CSAFKDRGRAGNTIYF

abundance: -
d_gene: TRBD2
j_gene: TRBJ2-2
v_gene: TRBV20-1
CDR3nt: TGCAGTGCTAGGAGGGCTAGCGGGGACACCGGGGAGCTGTTTTTT
CDR3aa: CSARRASGDTGELFF